The rows below give T cell receptor beta chains drawn from one sample of a study of shared clonotypes between healthy human individuals. Sequencing was performed with immunoSEQ multiplex PCR; in TCRdb, only in-frame clones are kept and a portion is missing. Of about 2.1 million clones listed, 80% to 95% were seen once; the top ten hold more than 1.5%. Sequencing was carried out using naive CD8+ T cells from PBMCs. These receptors originate from a man younger than 35 in good health. Some clones in this sample may be carry-over from other donors' samples. Both conserved end residues are part of each CDR3. Fields, in order: J gene, clone size, V gene, D gene, CDR3 protein, CDR3 DNA. The D gene is left open where the match is weak. Expanded clones get a size class; other rows say once, few or many, or leave the size out.

TRBJ1-5 | NA | TRBV27 | NA | CASSPRGLDQPQHF | TGTGCCAGCAGCCCCCGAGGGTTGGATCAGCCCCAGCATTTT
TRBJ2-2 | NA | TRBV7-2 | TRBD1 | CASSSRPGQGSTGELFF | TGTGCCAGCAGCTCACGACCGGGACAGGGAAGCACCGGGGAGCTGTTTTTT
TRBJ1-1 | NA | TRBV18 | NA | CASSGLDRTEAFF | TGTGCCAGCTCAGGCCTCGATAGGACTGAAGCTTTCTTT
TRBJ2-3 | NA | TRBV28 | NA | CASIAARLAISTDTQYF | TGTGCCAGCATAGCGGCCCGTCTAGCGATTAGCACAGATACGCAGTATTTT
TRBJ1-5 | NA | TRBV7-9 | NA | CASSPRTANQPQHF | TGTGCCAGCAGCCCTAGGACGGCGAATCAGCCCCAGCATTTT
TRBJ2-7 | NA | TRBV7-6 | NA | CASSHGTHYEQYF | TGTGCCAGCAGCCACGGGACCCACTACGAGCAGTACTTC
TRBJ1-2 | NA | TRBV9 | TRBD1 | CASSVRPGQGPNYGYTF | TGTGCCAGCAGCGTACGACCGGGACAGGGCCCTAACTATGGCTACACCTTC
TRBJ1-5 | NA | TRBV2 | TRBD1 | CASRGGTDNNQPQHF | TGTGCCAGCAGGGGAGGGACAGACAATAATCAGCCCCAGCATTTT
TRBJ1-5 | few | TRBV15 | TRBD1 | CATSAAGSRDRLNQPQHF | TGTGCCACCAGCGCAGCAGGGTCACGGGACAGACTGAATCAGCCCCAGCATTTT
TRBJ1-1 | once | TRBV7-9 | NA | CASSLAGDNTEAFF | TGTGCCAGCAGCTTAGCAGGGGACAACACTGAAGCTTTCTTT
TRBJ1-1 | NA | TRBV6-5 | NA | CASSYSIEGINTEAFF | TGTGCCAGCAGTTACTCAATCGAGGGCATCAACACTGAAGCTTTCTTT
TRBJ2-1 | NA | TRBV9 | TRBD1 | CASSVNQDRGYNEQFF | TGTGCCAGCAGCGTGAATCAGGACAGGGGGTACAATGAGCAGTTCTTC
TRBJ2-7 | NA | TRBV28 | TRBD1 | CASSLFGQGREQYF | TGTGCCAGCAGTTTATTCGGACAGGGCCGGGAGCAGTACTTC
TRBJ2-3 | NA | TRBV7-9 | NA | CASSQGDTQYF | TGTGCCAGCAGCCAGGGGGATACGCAGTATTTT
TRBJ2-2 | NA | TRBV12-5 | TRBD2 | CASARVAGSAGELFF | TGTGCTAGTGCGCGGGTAGCGGGATCGGCCGGGGAGCTGTTTTTT
TRBJ2-6 | NA | TRBV18 | TRBD1 | CASSTRDRGQIFSGANVLTF | TGTGCCAGCTCAACCCGGGACAGGGGGCAAATTTTCTCTGGGGCCAACGTCCTGACTTTC
TRBJ2-2 | NA | TRBV30 | NA | CAWSAGFGHGELFF | TGTGCCTGGAGTGCAGGGTTCGGGCACGGGGAGCTGTTTTTT
TRBJ2-7 | NA | TRBV28 | NA | CASSLPVGDEQYF | TGTGCCAGCAGTTTGCCCGTTGGGGACGAGCAGTACTTC
TRBJ2-6 | NA | TRBV11-2 | NA | CASRFFAPGGANVLTF | TGTGCCAGCAGGTTTTTTGCCCCCGGTGGGGCCAACGTCCTGACTTTC
TRBJ2-7 | NA | TRBV10-2 | TRBD1 | CASSESDRGYEQYF | TGCGCCAGCAGTGAGTCCGACAGGGGATACGAGCAGTACTTC
TRBJ2-7 | NA | TRBV2 | TRBD2 | CASSAPSGRAYEQYF | TGTGCCAGCAGTGCACCGAGCGGGAGGGCCTACGAGCAGTACTTC
TRBJ2-7 | NA | TRBV29-1 | TRBD1 | CSVEQGPEQYF | TGCAGCGTCGAACAGGGGCCCGAGCAGTACTTC
TRBJ2-3 | once | TRBV28 | NA | CASSFPTREADTQYF | TGTGCCAGCAGTTTTCCTACCCGAGAAGCAGATACGCAGTATTTT
TRBJ2-1 | NA | TRBV7-9 | NA | CASSFIGKSSYNEQFF | TGTGCCAGCAGCTTTATCGGTAAGAGCTCCTACAATGAGCAGTTCTTC
TRBJ2-7 | NA | TRBV5-8 | NA | CASRPLYEQYF | TGTGCCAGCAGGCCGCTGTACGAGCAGTACTTC
TRBJ2-2 | once | TRBV9 | NA | CASSVVGLGELFF | TGTGCCAGCAGCGTAGTGGGTTTGGGGGAGCTGTTTTTT
TRBJ2-7 | NA | TRBV15 | TRBD1 | CATSRTGFEQYF | TGTGCCACCAGCAGGACAGGGTTCGAGCAGTACTTC
TRBJ1-1 | NA | TRBV7-9 | NA | CASSRVTLNTEAFF | TGTGCCAGCAGCCGGGTGACACTGAACACTGAAGCTTTCTTT
TRBJ2-2 | once | TRBV30 | NA | CARETDGTGELFF | TGTGCCCGAGAGACAGACGGGACCGGGGAGCTGTTTTTT
TRBJ1-1 | NA | TRBV9 | NA | CASSDQIGTLTGNTEAFF | TGTGCCAGCAGCGACCAGATCGGGACACTAACAGGGAACACTGAAGCTTTCTTT
TRBJ2-2 | NA | TRBV29-1 | NA | CSVRGGTGELFF | TGCAGCGTACGAGGGGGCACCGGGGAGCTGTTTTTT
TRBJ2-3 | NA | TRBV27 | NA | CASSPYGAGKADTQYF | TGTGCCAGCAGTCCTTATGGGGCGGGAAAGGCAGATACGCAGTATTTT
TRBJ2-7 | NA | TRBV4-1 | NA | CASSQDPLSSYEQYF | TGCGCCAGCAGCCAAGATCCCTTAAGCTCCTACGAGCAGTACTTC
TRBJ1-4 | NA | TRBV9 | TRBD1 | CASSLMGQPNEKLFF | TGTGCCAGCAGCCTCATGGGACAGCCTAATGAAAAACTGTTTTTT
TRBJ2-4 | NA | TRBV7-8 | TRBD2 | CASSPGLAGGVKNIQYF | TGTGCCAGCAGCCCAGGACTAGCGGGAGGGGTTAAAAACATTCAGTACTTC
TRBJ1-2 | NA | TRBV4-1 | TRBD1 | CASSQDAGTAGYTF | TGCGCCAGCAGCCAAGATGCCGGGACAGCTGGCTACACCTTC
TRBJ2-3 | NA | TRBV28 | TRBD2 | CASSFREGTDTQYF | TGTGCCAGCAGTTTTCGGGAGGGTACGGATACGCAGTATTTT
TRBJ1-1 | NA | TRBV9 | NA | CASSVGTGAEAFF | TGTGCCAGCAGCGTAGGGACGGGGGCTGAAGCTTTCTTT
TRBJ2-1 | NA | TRBV29-1 | NA | CSAQRNEQFF | TGCAGCGCCCAGAGGAATGAGCAGTTCTTC
TRBJ2-7 | NA | TRBV6-5 | TRBD2 | CASRKRGGPAYEQYF | TGTGCCAGCAGGAAACGGGGAGGGCCGGCCTACGAGCAGTACTTC